These 12 T cell receptor beta chains were sequenced from one sample in a study of cytomegalovirus exposure and HLA in healthy donors. TCRdb keeps only in-frame clones here, not all; method: immunoSEQ multiplex PCR. Altogether around 170,000 clones are present, roughly 85% being singletons, with the ten largest covering approximately 15%. The sequencing input was PBMCs. The origin of the receptors is a young man in good health and CMV-seropositive.

The chain recombines TRBV7-3 with TRBJ2-7, with 16 bases identical to TRBD2. Germline-derived CDR1 and CDR2 are SGHTA and FQGTGA. The CDR3 length is 18 residues. J was trimmed by 3 bases and V by 6 bases; bases with no gene match: 11. CDR3 DNA: TGTGCCAGCAGTCGACCGGGACTAGCGGGGGGGGGTATCTACGAGCAGTACTTC. This codes for CASSRPGLAGGGIYEQYF.

The rearrangement uses TRBV7-2 and TRBJ2-7, with 12 bases identical to TRBD2. CDR1 SGHTA and CDR2 FQGNSA come from the germline V gene. V lost 1 base to trimming and J lost 5 bases; unmatched junction nucleotides: 3. CDR3 size: 15 residues. CDR3 nucleotides: TGTGCCAGCAGCTTAGTAGGACTAGCGGGGAACGAGCAGTACTTC. Encoded protein: CASSLVGLAGNEQYF.

The chain combines TRBV6-6 with TRBJ1-1, with 8 bases fitting TRBD1. Trimming took 6 bases from V and 2 from J; bases not matched to a gene: 5. Germline values: CDR1 MNHNY, CDR2 SVGAGI (reference sequence). This CDR3 comprises 14 residues. This CDR3 reads CASRYRGRNTEAFF. CDR3 coding DNA: TGTGCCAGCAGATACAGGGGGAGAAACACTGAAGCTTTCTTT.

The chain uses TRBV5-6 and TRBJ1-2, with D possibly TRBD1 on 6 matching bases. The CDR3 is 14 residues long. Trimming cost V 7 bases and J 0 bases, with 13 bases left between them. Germline V gene sequence: CDR1 SGHDT, CDR2 YYEEEE. The CDR3 sequence: CASARQDTNYGYTF. The CDR3 DNA reads as TGTGCCAGCGCTCGACAGGATACTAACTATGGCTACACCTTC.

The V and J genes are TRBV30 and TRBJ1-5, with D perhaps matching TRBD1 (5 bases). Germline V gene sequence: CDR1 GTSNPN, CDR2 SVGIG (reference sequence). The CDR3 consists of 14 residues. V lost 3 bases and J lost 4, with 13 bases in between. The CDR3 here is CAWSRRGGNQPQHF. The CDR3 region has the DNA TGTGCCTGGAGCCGACGGGGGGGTAATCAGCCCCAGCATTTT.

The rearrangement links TRBV7-9 to TRBJ2-7; 8 nucleotides align to TRBD1. This CDR3 has 13 residues. V gave up 7 bases and J gave up 3 bases; unmatched junction bases: 5. Germline lookup yields CDR1 SEHNR and CDR2 FQNEAQ (reference sequence). CDR3 bases: TGTGCCAGCACTGGGACAGGTTACTACGAGCAGTACTTC. Translation gives CASTGTGYYEQYF.

V gene TRBV29-1 combines with J gene TRBJ2-3; 11 bases are shared with TRBD2. The germline CDR1 and CDR2 sequences are SQVTM and ANQGSEA. The J segment lost 4 bases and the V segment lost 6 bases, leaving 6 bases of the junction unmatched. The CDR3 covers 14 residues. The CDR3 nucleotides read TGCAGCGTGTCCGGGACTAGCGGATCAGATACGCAGTATTTT. Encoded protein: CSVSGTSGSDTQYF.

This clone was recorded a few times. J is TRBJ1-5 and V is TRBV2, with D hard to call. V lost 4 bases, J lost 3 bases, and 7 bases lay in between. CDR3 size: 13 residues. Per germline, CDR1 SNHLY and CDR2 FYNNEI. The CDR3 DNA is TGTGCCAGCAGTGTGAGCTACAATCAGCCCCAGCATTTT. Protein: CASSVSYNQPQHF.

V is TRBV9 and J is TRBJ2-3; 13 bases agree with TRBD2. Germline-derived CDR1 and CDR2 are SGDLS and YYNGEE. The CDR3 loop spans 23 amino acids. J gave up 2 bases and V 1 base, and 22 bases lay outside the gene matches. The CDR3 nucleotides are TGTGCCAGCAGCGTACAAAGGGAGAACGGAGGGACTAGCGGGGCCCCGTCCACAGATACGCAGTATTTT. Amino acids: CASSVQRENGGTSGAPSTDTQYF.

The chain recombines TRBV11-3 with TRBJ1-2; no clear D. V lost 5 bases and J 8 bases, leaving 24 bases between the germline ends. CDR3 length: 16 amino acids. Germline CDR1 SGHNT, CDR2 YENEEA. As DNA, the CDR3 is TGTGCCAGCAGCCCTGCGGGAAATACGGCTAAGGGAGGCTACACCTTC. Its protein product is CASSPAGNTAKGGYTF.

This chain joins TRBV2 and TRBJ2-1; possible D gene TRBD2, 6 bases. This CDR3 is 14 amino acids long. Between the trimmed V and J ends, which lost 7 bases and 5 bases, there was a span of 15 bases. The germline CDR1 and CDR2 sequences are SNHLY and FYNNEI. The CDR3 DNA follows: TGTGCCAGCACGGGGACTGGGTTCAACAATGAGCAGTTCTTC. Translation gives CASTGTGFNNEQFF.

This clone was seen more than once but under ten times. The rearrangement joins TRBV4-1 to TRBJ2-1; D may be TRBD2 (6 bases). This CDR3 has 15 amino acids. CDR1 and CDR2 (germline): MGHRA, YSYEKL. V was shortened by 4 bases and J by 2 bases, with 12 bases between the two germline ends. CDR3: CASSPLGLPYNEQFF. The CDR3 bases are TGCGCCAGCAGCCCTTTGGGACTCCCCTACAATGAGCAGTTCTTC.